This T cell receptor (beta chain) was documented in a study of blood T cells in healthy people across ages. With respect to this clonotype: Its antigen remains unidentified.

Trimming removed 1 base at V and 5 bases at J, with 14 bases between. Germline V gene lookup returns CDR1 SGHTA and CDR2 FQGTGA. The CDR3 runs 15 residues. At least 6 micrograms of total RNA were extracted per sample. Then a second PCR, running roughly 7 to 11 cycles, was carried out with a sample-barcoded 5' primer and a J-beta primer mix. All cDNA molecules were each tagged by a template-switch adaptor with 12 random nucleotides. TCRdb analysed the 5' RACE reads with MiXCR anew, one entry per CDR3 protein. The data show around 710,000 distinct CDR3 sequences, with roughly 47% seen just once and about 20% held by the top ten. Study-wide findings and caveats: Donor CMV status was unknown, possibly confounding expanded clonotype changes. Older individuals had lower TCR beta diversity per million T cells (the decline was roughly linear).

Sequenced: blood. The clonotype was recovered from an older woman in good health. V and J are TRBV7-3 and TRBJ2-5; D gene uncertain. This CDR3 is CASSLMSGLGETQYF. The CDR3 DNA sequence: TGTGCCAGCAGCTTAATGTCGGGCCTCGGGGAGACCCAGTACTTC.